Listed below are T cell receptor beta chains from one sample, sequenced in a study of cytomegalovirus exposure and HLA in healthy donors. Method: immunoSEQ multiplex PCR; TCRdb's copy keeps in-frame clones and lacks some. Of around 200,000 clones in the sample, roughly 84% were seen once. Input material: PBMCs. The source of these receptors is a girl aged 2 to 9 in good health and CMV-seropositive. Each CDR3 is given with its conserved first and last residue.

CDR3 length: 15
J gene: TRBJ1-3
V gene: TRBV19
CDR3 protein: CASSRQTGPENTIYF

CDR3 length: 16
J gene: TRBJ1-3
V gene: TRBV5-1
CDR3 protein: CASSYGPRDTQNTIYF

CDR3 length: 14
J gene: TRBJ2-1
V gene: TRBV2
CDR3 protein: CASSELMLLREQFF

CDR3 length: 15
J gene: TRBJ1-1
V gene: TRBV15
CDR3 protein: CATSSRTGWDTEAFF

CDR3 length: 12
J gene: TRBJ1-1
V gene: TRBV7-8
CDR3 protein: CASSEGGTEAFF

CDR3 length: 17
J gene: TRBJ2-3
V gene: TRBV5-4
CDR3 protein: CASSLAWGERGPDTQYF

CDR3 length: 15
J gene: TRBJ2-5
V gene: TRBV28
CDR3 protein: CASSSPRQYQETQYF

CDR3 length: 14
J gene: TRBJ2-3
V gene: TRBV7-2
CDR3 protein: CASSLATGLAGRYF

CDR3 length: 19
J gene: TRBJ2-3
V gene: TRBV2
CDR3 protein: CASSESRLWRATSTDTQYF

CDR3 length: 16
J gene: TRBJ2-2
V gene: TRBV12-5
CDR3 protein: CASGLGLALNTGELFF

CDR3 length: 15
J gene: TRBJ2-1
V gene: TRBV5-4
CDR3 protein: CASSFGGRIDNEQFF

CDR3 length: 17
J gene: TRBJ2-2
V gene: TRBV5-1
CDR3 protein: CASSLASGPSGTGELFF

CDR3 length: 14
J gene: TRBJ2-3
V gene: TRBV5-1
CDR3 protein: CASSSGTSTDTQYF

CDR3 length: 16
J gene: TRBJ1-5
V gene: TRBV28
CDR3 protein: CASSQKTGKVNQPQHF

CDR3 length: 15
J gene: TRBJ2-3
V gene: TRBV19
CDR3 protein: CASSIDAGTAWTQYF

CDR3 length: 15
J gene: TRBJ1-5
V gene: TRBV2
CDR3 protein: CASRGTGGGNQPQHF

CDR3 length: 15
J gene: TRBJ2-1
V gene: TRBV2
CDR3 protein: CASRGGTSGENEQFF

CDR3 length: 14
J gene: TRBJ2-7
V gene: TRBV6-5
CDR3 protein: CASSRTGLTYEQYF

CDR3 length: 15
J gene: TRBJ2-3
V gene: TRBV7-7
CDR3 protein: CASSLTQGVSDTQYF

CDR3 length: 14
J gene: TRBJ1-3
V gene: TRBV30
CDR3 protein: CAWRRVLSGNTIYF

CDR3 length: 16
J gene: TRBJ2-5
V gene: TRBV7-8
CDR3 protein: CASSPGLAGRVGTQYF

CDR3 length: 13
J gene: TRBJ2-3
V gene: TRBV4-1
CDR3 protein: CASSQEVFFDRHF

CDR3 length: 15
J gene: TRBJ1-5
V gene: TRBV6-1
CDR3 protein: CASRETGVGNQPQHF

CDR3 length: 14
J gene: TRBJ1-1
V gene: TRBV19
CDR3 protein: CASSMFGYGTEAFF

CDR3 length: 16
J gene: TRBJ2-1
V gene: TRBV5-6
CDR3 protein: CASSLVGGRTYNEQFF

CDR3 length: 14
J gene: TRBJ2-1
V gene: TRBV7-8
CDR3 protein: CASSWGLLYNEQFF

CDR3 length: 15
J gene: TRBJ2-7
V gene: TRBV14
CDR3 protein: CASSLPGGPRGEQYF